This TCR beta chain originates from a study of liver allograft versus peripheral blood T cells. Study-wide context: The authors compared T cell receptor repertoires in transplanted livers with recipients' peripheral blood repertoires.

The CDR3 runs 13 residues. The germline V gene encodes CDR1 SGHNT and CDR2 YENEEA. Trimming pared 6 bases from V and 0 bases from J, leaving 8 bases between. Study conclusions and caveats: Liver allograft T cell receptor repertoires were reported to differ from peripheral blood repertoires.

This clonotype has only a few counts. Its target is not known. TCRdb re-called the reads through MiXCR, storing one row per CDR3 protein. The repertoire holds under 7,000 distinct CDR3 sequences, with approximately 15% as singletons. This sequence originates from a human patient who had a liver transplant. Some T cells may be the graft donor's. The V gene is TRBV11-3, the J gene TRBJ1-1; a weak D match, TRBD1 (5 bases). The CDR3 protein is CASSQGMNTEAFF. The CDR3 nucleotides read TGTGCCAGCAGTCAGGGAATGAACACTGAAGCTTTCTTT.